This T cell receptor (beta chain) was retrieved from a study of blood T cell repertoires in COVID-19. Study context: Sources were T cells, B-cell-depleted T cells, or PBMCs; the material itself was cDNA or gDNA.

The CDR3 extends over 15 amino acids. V was pared by 7 bases and J by 4 bases, with 19 bases between. CDR1 SQVTM and CDR2 ANQGSEA come from the germline V gene. The assay was immunoSEQ multiplex PCR, and TCRdb's table has in-frame clones only and misses some. The sample records some 410,000 clones, around 87% being singletons. The clonotype comes from a woman in her twenties or thirties with acute COVID-19. V and J are TRBV29-1 and TRBJ2-2; TRBD2 might be the D (5 bases). The specimen was PBMCs or T cells enriched from blood (not recorded which). The DNA of the CDR3 is TGCAGCGGTGCAAGTCGCGGGTCGGGCACCGGGGAGCTGTTTTTT. As protein: CSGASRGSGTGELFF.